This entry is about one TCR beta chain. Antigen: not known. The sample originates from a study of T cell responses to AZD1222 COVID-19 vaccine. Findings of the study overall: Clonal diversity may have been underestimated, and the donors were mostly white British, with more females than males.

The CDR3 length is 13 residues. CDR1 and CDR2 (germline): SGHRS, YFSETQ. V dropped 4 bases and J dropped 0 bases, with 7 bases sitting between them. The assay was immunoSEQ multiplex PCR, and TCRdb's table has in-frame clones only and misses some. The sample lists 85,000 to 90,000 clones; about nine tenths were seen once. This rearrangement joins TRBV5-1 to TRBJ1-1; D gene uncertain. This clonotype was sampled from an adult in good health. The sequences come from peripheral blood, collected on day 0 of AZD1222 vaccination. The CDR3 loop is CASSREMNTEAFF. CDR3 nucleotide sequence: TGCGCCAGCAGCAGGGAGATGAACACTGAAGCTTTCTTT.